This is a list of T cell receptor beta chains from one sample in a study of blood T cell repertoires in COVID-19. Profiled with immunoSEQ multiplex PCR; TCRdb holds only in-frame clones, not every one. The sample yields roughly 280,000 clones, around 86% seen once. The material sequenced was peripheral blood. The receptors stem from a man aged 18 to 29 with active or convalescent COVID-19. The CDR3 runs from the conserved cysteine through the conserved F or W. The D gene is left open where the match is weak. The size of a clone is reported for some rows only, either as once, few or many, or as a class for expanded clones.

J gene | D gene | CDR3 length | V gene | clone size | CDR3 DNA | CDR3 protein
TRBJ2-5 | NA | 14 | TRBV4-2 | once | TGTGCCAGCAGCCAAAAGACAGGGAGGGAGACCCAGTACTTC | CASSQKTGRETQYF
TRBJ1-2 | TRBD1 | 16 | TRBV5-5 | NA | TGTGCCAGCATCCTCAGCGGGACAGGGGAAGGCTATGGCTACACCTTC | CASILSGTGEGYGYTF
TRBJ1-5 | NA | 13 | TRBV24-1 | few | TGTGCCACCAGTGATTTTGGCGGTCAGCCCCAGCATTTT | CATSDFGGQPQHF
TRBJ1-2 | NA | 13 | TRBV14 | NA | TGTGCCAGCAGCCAAGATAGTTCCTATGGCTACACCTTC | CASSQDSSYGYTF
TRBJ2-2 | NA | 14 | TRBV15 | NA | TGTGCCACCAGGGCCGGGGCGAACACCGGGGAGCTGTTTTTT | CATRAGANTGELFF
TRBJ1-1 | NA | 14 | TRBV18 | NA | TGTGCCAGCTCACCAGGGGCAGCGAACACTGAAGCTTTCTTT | CASSPGAANTEAFF
TRBJ1-2 | TRBD1 | 16 | TRBV5-5 | once | TGTGCCAGCAGCATTGGACCGGGACAGTATTTCTATGGCTACACCTTC | CASSIGPGQYFYGYTF
TRBJ1-1 | NA | 15 | TRBV11-3 | NA | TGTGCCAGCAGCTTAGAGGGGGGGTATTCCACTGAAGCTTTCTTT | CASSLEGGYSTEAFF
TRBJ1-1 | NA | 13 | TRBV7-8 | NA | TGTGCCAGCAGCTTCGGGATGAACACTGAAGCTTTCTTT | CASSFGMNTEAFF
TRBJ2-7 | NA | 11 | TRBV7-5 | NA | TGTGTCAGAAGCTTAGTATCCGAGCAGTACTTC | CVRSLVSEQYF
TRBJ1-4 | NA | 16 | TRBV6-5 | NA | TGTGCCAGCAGTTACTCGAGTACGGCAACTAATGAAAAACTGTTTTTT | CASSYSSTATNEKLFF
TRBJ1-6 | NA | 12 | TRBV12-3/TRBV12-4 | NA | TGTGCCAGCAGTTTATATCCCTCACCCCTCCACTTT | CASSLYPSPLHF
TRBJ1-2 | TRBD1 | 12 | TRBV7-9 | NA | TGTGCCAGCAGCTTGACAGGGGGTGGCTACACCTTC | CASSLTGGGYTF
TRBJ1-4 | NA | 18 | TRBV2 | NA | TGTGCCAGCTGGGAATTGCCGGGGGAAATCACGGGGAATGAAAAACTGTTTTTT | CASWELPGEITGNEKLFF
TRBJ2-1 | TRBD2 | 16 | TRBV11-3 | NA | TGTGCCAGCAGCTTGCGTAGCGGGAGCTCCTACAATGAGCAGTTCTTC | CASSLRSGSSYNEQFF
TRBJ2-2 | NA | 15 | TRBV9 | NA | TGTGCCAGCAGCGTAGTGTCAGCGGACACCGGGGAGCTGTTTTTT | CASSVVSADTGELFF
TRBJ1-1 | NA | 14 | TRBV10-3 | NA | TGTGCCATCAGTGTTCTGGGGGGGTACACTGAAGCTTTCTTT | CAISVLGGYTEAFF
TRBJ2-3 | TRBD2 | 15 | TRBV19 | NA | TGTGCCAGTAGTATACGAGCGGGGGAGGCAGATACGCAGTATTTT | CASSIRAGEADTQYF
TRBJ1-5 | TRBD1 | 14 | TRBV29-1 | once | TGCAGCGCTGTAGGGACAGATAGCAATCAGCCCCAGCATTTT | CSAVGTDSNQPQHF
TRBJ2-7 | NA | 13 | TRBV3-1/TRBV3-2 | NA | TGTGCCAGCAGCCAGACAGCTCCTTACGAGCAGTACTTC | CASSQTAPYEQYF
TRBJ2-1 | TRBD2 | 15 | TRBV4-2 | NA | TGTGCCAGCAGCCAAGAAGCGGGAGTGAGGGGGGAGCAGTTCTTC | CASSQEAGVRGEQFF
TRBJ2-2 | TRBD2 | 15 | TRBV5-1 | few | TGCGCCAGCAGCTTTAGCGGGAGTTTAACCGGGGAGCTGTTTTTT | CASSFSGSLTGELFF
TRBJ1-1 | TRBD1 | 14 | TRBV15 | NA | TGTGCCACCAGGGCAGGGGGCTTGGGAACTGAAGCTTTCTTT | CATRAGGLGTEAFF
TRBJ2-1 | TRBD2 | 14 | TRBV6-2/TRBV6-3 | NA | TGTGCCAGCAGTGGCGGGAGTATATACAATGAGCAGTTCTTC | CASSGGSIYNEQFF
TRBJ2-1 | NA | 12 | TRBV6-2/TRBV6-3 | NA | TGTGCCAGCAGTTACCAGGACAATGAGCAGTTCTTC | CASSYQDNEQFF
TRBJ2-1 | TRBD1 | 15 | TRBV6-5 | NA | TGTGCCAGCAGCCCACGGACAGGGACCCACAATGAGCAGTTCTTC | CASSPRTGTHNEQFF
TRBJ1-1 | NA | 16 | TRBV9 | NA | TGTGCCAGCAGCGTCAAGGGGACACTATCGAACACTGAAGCTTTCTTT | CASSVKGTLSNTEAFF
TRBJ2-7 | NA | 14 | TRBV6-5 | NA | TGTGCCAGCAGTTACTCACAGGGTGGATACGAGCAGTACTTC | CASSYSQGGYEQYF
TRBJ2-3 | TRBD2 | 14 | TRBV11-3 | NA | TGTGCCACCGCGGGACTAGCGGGAGCGGATACGCAGTATTTT | CATAGLAGADTQYF
TRBJ1-6 | TRBD1 | 14 | TRBV28 | NA | TGTGCCAGCAGTTTACGGACAGGGGACTCACCCCTCCACTTT | CASSLRTGDSPLHF
TRBJ2-5 | NA | 14 | TRBV7-2 | NA | TGTGCCAGCAGCTTAGGGCGGAATCAAGAGACCCAGTACTTC | CASSLGRNQETQYF
TRBJ1-2 | NA | 13 | TRBV19 | NA | TGTGCCAGTAGTATTAGTGAGGCAGGGATACGCACCTTC | CASSISEAGIRTF
TRBJ1-1 | TRBD1 | 18 | TRBV12-5 | NA | TGTGCTAGTGGTTGGGGGACGGGACAGGGGACCATGAACACTGAAGCTTTCTTT | CASGWGTGQGTMNTEAFF